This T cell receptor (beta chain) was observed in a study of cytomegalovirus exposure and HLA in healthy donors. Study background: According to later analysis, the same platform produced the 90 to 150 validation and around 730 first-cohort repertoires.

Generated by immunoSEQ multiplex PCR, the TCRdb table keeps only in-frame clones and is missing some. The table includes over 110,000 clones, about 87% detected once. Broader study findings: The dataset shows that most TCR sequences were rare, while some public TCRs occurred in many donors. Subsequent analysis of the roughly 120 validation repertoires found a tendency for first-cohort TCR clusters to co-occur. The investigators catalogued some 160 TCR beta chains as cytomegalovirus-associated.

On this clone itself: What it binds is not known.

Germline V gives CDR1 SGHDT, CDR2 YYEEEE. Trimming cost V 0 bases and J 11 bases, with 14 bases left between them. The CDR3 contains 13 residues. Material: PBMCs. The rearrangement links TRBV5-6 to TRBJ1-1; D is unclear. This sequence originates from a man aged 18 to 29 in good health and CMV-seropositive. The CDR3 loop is CASSLANSPKAFF. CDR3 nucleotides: TGTGCCAGCAGCTTGGCCAATAGTCCGAAGGCTTTCTTT.